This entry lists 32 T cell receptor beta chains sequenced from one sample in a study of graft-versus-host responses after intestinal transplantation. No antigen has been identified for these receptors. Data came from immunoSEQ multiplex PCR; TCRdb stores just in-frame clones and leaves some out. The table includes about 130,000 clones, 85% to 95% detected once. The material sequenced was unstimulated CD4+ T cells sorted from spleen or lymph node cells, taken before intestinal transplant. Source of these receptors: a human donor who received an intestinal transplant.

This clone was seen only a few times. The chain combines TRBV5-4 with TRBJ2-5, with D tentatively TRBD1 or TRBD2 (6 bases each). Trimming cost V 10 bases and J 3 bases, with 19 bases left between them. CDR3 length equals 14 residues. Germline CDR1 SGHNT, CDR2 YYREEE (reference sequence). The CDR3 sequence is CAGGRGLPEETQYF. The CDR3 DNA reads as TGTGCCGGGGGGCGGGGACTTCCTGAAGAGACCCAGTACTTC.

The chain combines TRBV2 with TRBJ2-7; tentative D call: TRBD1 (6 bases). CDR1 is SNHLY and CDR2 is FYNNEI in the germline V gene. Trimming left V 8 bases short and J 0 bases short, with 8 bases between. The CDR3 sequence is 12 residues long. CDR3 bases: TGTGCCAGCCAGGGGTTCTCCTACGAGCAGTACTTC. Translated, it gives CASQGFSYEQYF.

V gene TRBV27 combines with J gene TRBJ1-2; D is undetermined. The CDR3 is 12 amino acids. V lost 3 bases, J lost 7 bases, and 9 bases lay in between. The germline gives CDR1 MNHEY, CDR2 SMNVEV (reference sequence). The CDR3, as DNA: TGTGCCAGCAGTTTGTCGGTAGGTGGCTACACCTTC. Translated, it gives CASSLSVGGYTF.

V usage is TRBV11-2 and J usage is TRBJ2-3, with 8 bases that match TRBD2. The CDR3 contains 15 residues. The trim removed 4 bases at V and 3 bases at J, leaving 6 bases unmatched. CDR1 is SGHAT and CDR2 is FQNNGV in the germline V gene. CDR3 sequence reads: CASSSPGLGTDTQYF. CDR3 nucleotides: TGTGCCAGCAGCTCGCCGGGACTAGGAACAGATACGCAGTATTTT.

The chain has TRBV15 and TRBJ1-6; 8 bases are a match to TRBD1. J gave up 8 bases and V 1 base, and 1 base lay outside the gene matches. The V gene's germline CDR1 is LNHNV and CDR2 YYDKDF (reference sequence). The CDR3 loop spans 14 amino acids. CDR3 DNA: TGTGCCACCAGCAGAGCAGGGGGCCATTCACCCCTCCACTTT. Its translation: CATSRAGGHSPLHF.

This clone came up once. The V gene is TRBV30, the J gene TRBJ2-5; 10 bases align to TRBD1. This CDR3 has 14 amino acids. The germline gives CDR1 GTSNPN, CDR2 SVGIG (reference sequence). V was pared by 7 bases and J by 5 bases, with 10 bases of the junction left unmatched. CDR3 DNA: TGTGCCTTAACCCCCGGGACAGGGGTCGAGACCCAGTACTTC. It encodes CALTPGTGVETQYF.

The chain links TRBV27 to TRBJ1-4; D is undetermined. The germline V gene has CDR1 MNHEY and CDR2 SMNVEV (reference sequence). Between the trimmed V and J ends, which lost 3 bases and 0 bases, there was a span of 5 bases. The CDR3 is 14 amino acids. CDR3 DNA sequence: TGTGCCAGCAGTTTTGGGGCAACTAATGAAAAACTGTTTTTT. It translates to CASSFGATNEKLFF.

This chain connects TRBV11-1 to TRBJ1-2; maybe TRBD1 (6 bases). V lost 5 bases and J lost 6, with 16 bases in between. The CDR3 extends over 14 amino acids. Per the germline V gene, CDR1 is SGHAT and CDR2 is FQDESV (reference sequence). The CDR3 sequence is CASSPGDGGHGYTF. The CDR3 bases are TGTGCCAGCAGCCCAGGGGACGGGGGCCATGGCTACACCTTC.

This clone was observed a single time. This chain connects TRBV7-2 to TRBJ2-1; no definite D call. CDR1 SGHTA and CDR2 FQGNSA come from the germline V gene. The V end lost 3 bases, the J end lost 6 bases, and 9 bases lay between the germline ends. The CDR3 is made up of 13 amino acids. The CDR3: CASSLRPLNEQFF. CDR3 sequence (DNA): TGTGCCAGCAGCTTGCGGCCCCTCAATGAGCAGTTCTTC.

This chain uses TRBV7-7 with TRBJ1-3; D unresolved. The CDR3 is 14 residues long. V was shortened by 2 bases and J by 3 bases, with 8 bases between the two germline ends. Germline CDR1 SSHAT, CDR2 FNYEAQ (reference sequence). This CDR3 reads CASSLRIGGNTIYF. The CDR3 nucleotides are TGTGCCAGCAGCTTAAGGATTGGTGGAAACACCATATATTTT.

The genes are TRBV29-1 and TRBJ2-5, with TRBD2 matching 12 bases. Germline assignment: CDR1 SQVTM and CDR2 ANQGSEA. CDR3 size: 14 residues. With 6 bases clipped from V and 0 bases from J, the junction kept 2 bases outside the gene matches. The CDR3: CSVRLAGDQETQYF. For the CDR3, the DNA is TGCAGCGTCCGACTAGCGGGGGACCAAGAGACCCAGTACTTC.

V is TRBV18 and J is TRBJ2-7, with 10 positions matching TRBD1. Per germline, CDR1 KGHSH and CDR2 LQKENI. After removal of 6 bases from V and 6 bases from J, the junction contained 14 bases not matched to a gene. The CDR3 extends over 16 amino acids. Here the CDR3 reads CASSPDRGMLMGEQYF. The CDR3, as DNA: TGTGCCAGCTCCCCGGACAGGGGGATGCTAATGGGCGAGCAGTACTTC.

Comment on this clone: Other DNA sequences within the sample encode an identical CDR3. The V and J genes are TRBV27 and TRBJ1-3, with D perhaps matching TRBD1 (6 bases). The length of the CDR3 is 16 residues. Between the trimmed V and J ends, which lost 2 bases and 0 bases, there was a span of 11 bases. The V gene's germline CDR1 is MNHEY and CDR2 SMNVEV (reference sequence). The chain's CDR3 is CASSLNTGSSGNTIYF. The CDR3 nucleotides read TGTGCCAGCAGTTTAAATACAGGGTCCTCTGGAAACACCATATATTTT.

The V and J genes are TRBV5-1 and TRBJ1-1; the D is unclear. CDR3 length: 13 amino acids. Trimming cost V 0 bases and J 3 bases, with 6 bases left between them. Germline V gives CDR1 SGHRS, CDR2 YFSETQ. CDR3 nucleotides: TGCGCCAGCAGCTTGGATGGGGACACTGAAGCTTTCTTT. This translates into CASSLDGDTEAFF. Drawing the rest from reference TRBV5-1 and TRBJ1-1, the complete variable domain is KAGVTQTPRYLIKTRGQQVTLSCSPISGHRSVSWYQQTPGQGLQFLFEYFSETQRNKGNFPGRFSGRQFSNSRSEMNVSTLELGDSALYLCASSLDGDTEAFFGQGTRLTVV.

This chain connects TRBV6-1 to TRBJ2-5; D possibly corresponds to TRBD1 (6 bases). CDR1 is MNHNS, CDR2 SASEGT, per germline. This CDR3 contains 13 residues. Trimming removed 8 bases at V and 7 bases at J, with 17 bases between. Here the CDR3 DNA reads TGTGCCAGCGCAGGGGAATCTCGTGGGACCCAGTACTTC. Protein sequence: CASAGESRGTQYF.

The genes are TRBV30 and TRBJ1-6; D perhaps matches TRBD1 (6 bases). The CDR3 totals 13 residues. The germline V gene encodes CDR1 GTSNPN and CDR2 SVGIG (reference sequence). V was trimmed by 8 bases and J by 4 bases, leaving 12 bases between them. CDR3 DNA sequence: TGTGCCCGGGGGGGCCAATATAATTCACCCCTCCACTTT. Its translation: CARGGQYNSPLHF. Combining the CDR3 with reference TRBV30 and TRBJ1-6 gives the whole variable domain SQTIHQWPATLVQPVGSPLSLECTVEGTSNPNLYWYRQAAGRGLQLLFYSVGIGQISSEVPQNLSASRPQDRQFILSSKKLLLSDSGFYLCARGGQYNSPLHFGNGTRLTVT.

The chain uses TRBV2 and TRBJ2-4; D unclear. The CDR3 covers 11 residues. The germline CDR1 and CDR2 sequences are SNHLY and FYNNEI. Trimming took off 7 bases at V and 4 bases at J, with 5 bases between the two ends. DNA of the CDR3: TGTGCCAGCACCAGGAAAAACATTCAGTACTTC. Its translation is CASTRKNIQYF.

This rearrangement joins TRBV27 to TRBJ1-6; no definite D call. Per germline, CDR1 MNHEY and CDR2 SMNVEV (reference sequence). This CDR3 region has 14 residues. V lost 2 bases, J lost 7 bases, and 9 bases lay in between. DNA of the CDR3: TGTGCCAGCAGTTTAGGGCAAGGCAATTCACCCCTCCACTTT. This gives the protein CASSLGQGNSPLHF.

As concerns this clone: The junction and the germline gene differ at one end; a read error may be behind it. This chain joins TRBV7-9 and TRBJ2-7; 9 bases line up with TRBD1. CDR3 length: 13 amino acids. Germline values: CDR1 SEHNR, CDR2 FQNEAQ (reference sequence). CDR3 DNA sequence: TGTGCCAGCAGTCCACACCCCTCGGGACAGGGAATCTTC. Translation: CASSPHPSGQGIF.

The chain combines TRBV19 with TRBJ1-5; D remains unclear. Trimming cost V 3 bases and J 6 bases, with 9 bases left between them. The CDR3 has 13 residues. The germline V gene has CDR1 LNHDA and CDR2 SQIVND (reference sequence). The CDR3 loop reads CASSIESRQPQHF. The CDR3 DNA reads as TGTGCCAGTAGTATTGAGAGCCGTCAGCCCCAGCATTTT.

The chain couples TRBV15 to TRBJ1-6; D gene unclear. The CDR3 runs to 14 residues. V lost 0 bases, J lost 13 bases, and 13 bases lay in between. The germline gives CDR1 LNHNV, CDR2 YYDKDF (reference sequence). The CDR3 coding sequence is TGTGCCACCAGCAGAGAAACGGCCGGCGGTCCCCTCCACTTT. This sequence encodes CATSRETAGGPLHF.

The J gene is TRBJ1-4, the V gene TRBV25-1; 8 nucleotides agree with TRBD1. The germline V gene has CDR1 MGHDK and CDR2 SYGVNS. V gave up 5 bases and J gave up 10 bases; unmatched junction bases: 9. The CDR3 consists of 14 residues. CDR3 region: CASSPDRGVGKLFF. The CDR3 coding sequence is TGTGCCAGCAGTCCAGACAGGGGCGTGGGAAAACTGTTTTTT.

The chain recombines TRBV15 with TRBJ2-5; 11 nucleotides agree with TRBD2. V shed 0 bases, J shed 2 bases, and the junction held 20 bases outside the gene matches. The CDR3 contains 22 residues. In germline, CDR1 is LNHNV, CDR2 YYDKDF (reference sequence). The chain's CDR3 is CATSRDFRTRLAGNHLQETQYF. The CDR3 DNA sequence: TGTGCCACCAGCAGAGATTTTCGGACTAGACTAGCGGGGAACCACTTACAAGAGACCCAGTACTTC.

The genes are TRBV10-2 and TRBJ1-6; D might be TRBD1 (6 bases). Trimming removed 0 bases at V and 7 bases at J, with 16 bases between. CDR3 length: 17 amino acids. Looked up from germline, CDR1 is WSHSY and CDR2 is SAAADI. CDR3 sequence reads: CASSESTWGAQNSPLHF. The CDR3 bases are TGCGCCAGCAGTGAGTCGACATGGGGGGCCCAGAATTCACCCCTCCACTTT.

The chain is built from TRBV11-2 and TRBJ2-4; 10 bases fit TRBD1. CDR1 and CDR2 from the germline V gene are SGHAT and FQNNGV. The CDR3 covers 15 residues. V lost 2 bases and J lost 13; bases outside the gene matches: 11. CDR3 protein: CASSLPGQGSGVQYF. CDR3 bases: TGTGCCAGCAGCTTACCGGGACAGGGGAGTGGAGTACAGTACTTC.

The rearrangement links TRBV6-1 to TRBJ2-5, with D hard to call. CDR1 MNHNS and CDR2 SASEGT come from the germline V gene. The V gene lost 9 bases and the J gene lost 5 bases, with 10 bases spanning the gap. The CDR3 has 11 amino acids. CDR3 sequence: CASHNRETQYF. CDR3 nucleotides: TGTGCCAGTCACAATAGGGAGACCCAGTACTTC.

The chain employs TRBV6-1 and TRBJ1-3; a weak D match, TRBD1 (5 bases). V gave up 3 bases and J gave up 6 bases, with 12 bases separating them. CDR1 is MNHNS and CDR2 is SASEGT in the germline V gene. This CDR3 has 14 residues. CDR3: CASSDTGLKNTIYF. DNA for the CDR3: TGTGCCAGCAGTGATACGGGGCTAAAAAACACCATATATTTT.

CDR3 sequence reads: CASSDGWLGLGELFF. CDR3 nucleotide sequence: TGTGCCAGCAGTGACGGATGGCTAGGGCTTGGGGAGCTGTTTTTT. The rearrangement joins TRBV6-4 to TRBJ2-2; D is uncertain. V was pared by 2 bases and J by 8 bases, with 15 bases between. The CDR3 extends over 15 amino acids. Germline V CDR1 and CDR2: MRHNA, SNTAGT.

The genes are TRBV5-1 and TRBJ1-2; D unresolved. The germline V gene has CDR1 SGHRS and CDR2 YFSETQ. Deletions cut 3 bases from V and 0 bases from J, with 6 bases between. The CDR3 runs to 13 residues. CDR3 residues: CASSSPPNYGYTF. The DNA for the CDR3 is TGCGCCAGCAGCTCGCCTCCTAACTATGGCTACACCTTC.

The CDR3 here is CASSQTGNTEAFF. In DNA, the CDR3 is TGTGCCAGCAGCCAAACAGGGAACACTGAAGCTTTCTTT. The chain uses TRBV7-9 and TRBJ1-1; D possibly corresponds to TRBD1 (5 bases). Germline values: CDR1 SEHNR, CDR2 FQNEAQ (reference sequence). The CDR3 has 13 amino acids. Trimming took off 5 bases at V and 1 base at J, with 8 bases between the two ends. The entire variable domain, with the rest obtained from reference TRBV7-9 and TRBJ1-1, is as follows: DTGVSQNPRHKITKRGQNVTFRCDPISEHNRLYWYRQTLGQGPEFLTYFQNEAQLEKSRLLSDRFSAERPKGSFSTLEIQRTEQGDSAMYLCASSQTGNTEAFFGQGTRLTVV.

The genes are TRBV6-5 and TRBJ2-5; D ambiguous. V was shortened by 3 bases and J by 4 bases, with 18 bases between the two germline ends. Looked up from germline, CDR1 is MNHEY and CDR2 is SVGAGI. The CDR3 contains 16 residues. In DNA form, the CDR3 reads TGTGCCAGCAGTTATAACCCGGGTTTCAAGACAGAGACCCAGTACTTC. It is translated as CASSYNPGFKTETQYF.

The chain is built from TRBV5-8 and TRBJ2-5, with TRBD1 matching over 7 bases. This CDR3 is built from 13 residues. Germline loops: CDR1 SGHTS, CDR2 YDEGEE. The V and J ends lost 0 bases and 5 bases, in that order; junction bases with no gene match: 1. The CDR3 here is CASSLGQGETQYF. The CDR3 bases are TGTGCCAGCAGCTTGGGACAGGGTGAGACCCAGTACTTC.